One and the same sample provided the 9 T cell receptor beta chains below, sequenced in a study of blood T cell repertoires in COVID-19. Here immunoSEQ multiplex PCR was the method, and the copy in TCRdb shows in-frame clones only, minus some. Of approximately 200,000 clones listed, roughly 80% are singletons. Sequenced input: peripheral blood. These receptors were collected from a woman under 40 who had recovered from COVID-19.

The chain joins TRBV3-1 (or the pseudogene TRBV3-2) to TRBJ2-3, with 14 positions matching TRBD2. The CDR3 spans 18 residues. V was clipped by 4 bases and J by 2 bases; unmatched bases: 8. Germline assignment: CDR1 LGHDT and CDR2 YNNKEL (reference sequence). CDR3 sequence (DNA): TGTGCCAGCAGCCCGGGGACTAGCGGGAGTATTCCCACAGATACGCAGTATTTT. It encodes CASSPGTSGSIPTDTQYF.

The chain links TRBV27 to TRBJ2-7; 11 positions agree with TRBD1. V lost 4 bases to trimming and J lost 7 bases; unmatched junction nucleotides: 6. There are 14 residues in the CDR3. From germline, CDR1 is MNHEY and CDR2 SMNVEV (reference sequence). This CDR3 reads CASSSSGTGGEQYF. Here the CDR3 DNA reads TGTGCCAGCAGTTCTTCCGGGACAGGGGGTGAGCAGTACTTC.

Only one count was recorded for this clone. The CDR3, as DNA: TGTGCCAGCCGGGACAGAGATACGCAGTATTTT. This gives the protein CASRDRDTQYF. This rearrangement joins TRBV27 to TRBJ2-3; 7 nucleotides agree with TRBD1. The ends lost 8 bases at V and 5 bases at J; junction bases unmatched: 1. The CDR3 covers 11 residues. Germline V gene data show CDR1 as MNHEY and CDR2 as SMNVEV (reference sequence).

The chain uses TRBV5-1 and TRBJ2-7; possibly TRBD2 for D (6 bases). V was trimmed by 5 bases and J by 1 base, leaving 13 bases between them. This CDR3 has 14 residues. Looked up from germline, CDR1 is SGHRS and CDR2 is YFSETQ. CDR3 region: CASSDRDSSYEQYF. For the CDR3, the DNA is TGCGCCAGCAGTGACCGGGACTCATCCTACGAGCAGTACTTC.

V and J are TRBV19 and TRBJ2-1; 9 bases match TRBD2. The CDR3 is made up of 18 amino acids. Germline V lookup: CDR1 LNHDA, CDR2 SQIVND (reference sequence). The V gene end was trimmed by 1 base and the J gene end by 4 bases; junction bases not matched to a gene: 11. The CDR3 nucleotides read TGTGCCAGTAGTATAGTAGAGGTAGCGGGAGTGGCGTACAATGAGCAGTTCTTC. Translated: CASSIVEVAGVAYNEQFF.

The chain combines TRBV9 with TRBJ2-7, with D tentatively TRBD2 (6 bases). CDR1 and CDR2 (germline): SGDLS, YYNGEE. V was cut by 0 bases and J by 8 bases, with 15 bases left in between. This CDR3 contains 14 residues. For the CDR3, the DNA is TGTGCCAGCAGCGTAGGGGGGGACCCGGGTAAGCAGTACTTC. Translation: CASSVGGDPGKQYF.

In this sample, this clone turned up a few times. The chain employs TRBV5-4 and TRBJ2-7, with a weak D call TRBD2 (6 bases). The germline gives CDR1 SGHNT, CDR2 YYREEE (reference sequence). V dropped 4 bases and J dropped 0 bases, with 14 bases sitting between them. The CDR3 loop spans 15 amino acids. The DNA of the CDR3 is TGTGCCAGCAGCGGCGGGACCCTCAGCTCCTACGAGCAGTACTTC. It translates to CASSGGTLSSYEQYF.

The V and J genes are TRBV9 and TRBJ1-6, with D maybe TRBD1 (6 bases). Germline-derived CDR1 and CDR2 are SGDLS and YYNGEE. The CDR3 is made up of 15 amino acids. V was cut by 3 bases and J by 4 bases, with 11 bases left in between. CDR3 region: CASSGRDTYNSPLHF. DNA of the CDR3: TGTGCCAGCAGCGGCCGGGACACTTATAATTCACCCCTCCACTTT.

This chain connects TRBV6-4 to TRBJ2-1, with TRBD1 as a possible D gene (7 bases). The CDR3 runs 15 residues. V dropped 2 bases and J dropped 9 bases, with 17 bases sitting between them. Looked up from germline, CDR1 is MRHNA and CDR2 is SNTAGT. The CDR3 DNA sequence: TGTGCCAGCAGTGACCAGGGGGGAGAGTTTAGTGAGCAGTTCTTC. Its protein product is CASSDQGGEFSEQFF.